Here is one TCR beta chain with its context. Antigen specificity is unknown. The junction departs from the called germline gene at one end, perhaps through a read error. The sample holds other DNA sequences that translate to the same CDR3. CDR1 and CDR2 (germline): SGHRS, YFSETQ. The CDR3 consists of 15 residues. Likely unrecorded immune exposures existed in these nominally healthy donors. The record originates from a study of cytomegalovirus exposure and HLA in healthy donors. Findings and caveats of the study: Rarity marked most TCR sequences, yet some public TCRs occurred in many donors. Judged likely to be a sequencing artifact was a cluster of highly shared sequence variants. Previously analyzed data showed that most TCR beta V segments were productive at a frequency of about 90% or about 30%.

With 60 Vbeta and 13 Jbeta primers, the PCR was carried out. Clones were read by immunoSEQ multiplex PCR, and TCRdb kept only the in-frame ones, dropping some. In total, the table holds 70,000 to 90,000 clones. Sequencing input: PBMCs. The chain combines TRBV5-1 with TRBJ1-2; a possible D gene is TRBD1 (5 bases). The source is a man younger than 30 in good health and CMV-seropositive. The CDR3 loop is CASSLTGGANYGYTF. The CDR3 nucleotides are TGTGCCAGCAGCTTGACGGGGGGAGCTAACTATGGCTACACCTTC.